This T cell receptor beta chain derives from a study of blood T cell repertoires in COVID-19. The CDR3 has 11 residues. The V and J ends lost 10 bases and 3 bases, in that order; junction bases with no gene match: 2. In germline, CDR1 is MNHEY, CDR2 SMNVEV (reference sequence). Patients in Seattle were enrolled during active infection, then followed longitudinally. Only in-frame clones appear in the TCRdb table, and some are missing; sequencing was by immunoSEQ multiplex PCR. The sample shows over 450,000 clones, approximately 91% of them seen only once. The J gene is TRBJ2-7, the V gene TRBV27; 8 nucleotides match TRBD2. Sequenced input: peripheral blood. The sequence was obtained from a woman between 45 and 65 years old with COVID-19, enrolled during active disease. CDR3 amino acids: CAIGRGYEQYF. The CDR3 DNA reads as TGTGCCATCGGGAGGGGCTACGAGCAGTACTTC.